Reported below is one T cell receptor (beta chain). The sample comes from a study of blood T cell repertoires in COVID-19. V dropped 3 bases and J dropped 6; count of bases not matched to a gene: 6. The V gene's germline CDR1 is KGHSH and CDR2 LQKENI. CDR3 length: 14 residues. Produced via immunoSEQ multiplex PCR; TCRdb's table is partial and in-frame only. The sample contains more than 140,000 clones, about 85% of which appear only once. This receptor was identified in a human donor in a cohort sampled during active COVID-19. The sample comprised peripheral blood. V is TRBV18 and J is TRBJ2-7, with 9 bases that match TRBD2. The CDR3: CASSPGLAKSEQYF. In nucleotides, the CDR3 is TGTGCCAGCTCACCGGGACTAGCAAAGTCCGAGCAGTACTTC.